The source of this T cell receptor (beta chain) is a study of OX40 agonist ivuxolimab in advanced cancers. For the wider study: Ivuxolimab was an agonistic, fully human IgG2 monoclonal antibody directed against OX40 (CD134), a costimulatory receptor. Intravenous ivuxolimab was administered to patients every 2 weeks at six dose levels: 0.01, 0.1, 0.3, 1.5, 3 and 10 mg/kg. Among the approximately 54 dose-escalation patients, 19 had hepatocellular carcinoma, approximately 15 melanoma, 9 renal cell carcinoma and 9 head and neck cancer. The dose-escalation cohort was over 70% male with a mean age of roughly 60 years, ranging from 23 to 79. Patients were allowed to have had prior anti-PD-1, anti-PD-L1 or anti-CTLA-4 therapy, and around 41% of the dose-escalation patients had previously received checkpoint inhibitors. Partial responses occurred in three dose-escalation patients, of whom one had hepatocellular carcinoma and two had cutaneous melanoma. The purpose of peripheral TCRbeta sequencing was to test whether ivuxolimab changed TCR sequence diversity and led to clonal T-cell expansion. The paper reports the monotherapy dose-escalation portion (N of about 54 patients) of the phase I ivuxolimab trial.

Overall results and qualifications from the work: Low levels of normalized T-cell clonal expansion were also shown by some nonresponding patients. At doses of 0.1 to 3.0 mg/kg, clonal expansion of both CD4+ and CD8+ blood T cells was observed from baseline to week 6. Partial responders in the 0.1-3.0 mg/kg groups had among the lowest normalized peripheral clonal expansion, especially among CD8+ T cells. Which antigens the clonally expanded peripheral T cells were specific for was not determined. After ivuxolimab, more expanded clones were found on average in CD8+ T cells than in CD4+ T cells.

The trial excluded patients who had a history of autoimmune disease or were on systemic immunosuppression. In every dose cohort, peripheral blood was drawn for TCR sequencing at baseline, cycle 4 day 1, and cycle 7 day 1. Samples came from an open-label, multicenter, first-in-human phase I dose-escalation trial of ivuxolimab. Adults with locally advanced or metastatic melanoma, renal cell carcinoma, hepatocellular carcinoma or head and neck squamous cell carcinoma were enrolled in the trial. Before TCR sequencing, CD4+ T cells and CD8+ T cells from peripheral blood were sorted into separate populations. This clone was detected once. The clone's antigen remains unknown. Base qualities are not at hand, and no much larger clone is one base apart. Genomic DNA was isolated from the sorted cells so that the TCRbeta CDR3 region could be sequenced. The immunoSEQ Assay was used to sequence the TCRbeta CDR3 regions. The source is immuneACCESS, and TCRdb retained only in-frame sequences with V and J called. Part of the clones is not carried over; for the studies checked, unresolved V genes explain less than half of this, and the remainder is unexplained. The table for this sample lists some 59,000 clones; under 90% of them were counted only once. The ten biggest clones cover around 5% of the sample.

Sequenced material: CD4+ or CD8+ T cells sorted from blood, taken in a trial of the OX40 agonist ivuxolimab. This clonotype was obtained from an adult with an advanced solid tumor such as melanoma, head and neck, liver or kidney cancer.

The DNA sequence is given as TGTGCCAGCAGTTCACGACAGGGGGTAAATTCACCCCTCCACTTT. Its translation is CASSSRQGVNSPLHF. The rearranged segments are TRBV6-6 and TRBJ1-6, and TRBD1 matches 9 of the central bases. V is cut back by 4 bases and J by 7 bases, with 5 bases in the junction unmatched. The germline V gene (reference sequence) specifies MNHNY as CDR1 and SVGAGI as CDR2. The CDR3 starts with the cysteine, ends with the phenylalanine, and has 15 residues. CDR3 DNA only is kept here, 45 bases in frame from base 1.